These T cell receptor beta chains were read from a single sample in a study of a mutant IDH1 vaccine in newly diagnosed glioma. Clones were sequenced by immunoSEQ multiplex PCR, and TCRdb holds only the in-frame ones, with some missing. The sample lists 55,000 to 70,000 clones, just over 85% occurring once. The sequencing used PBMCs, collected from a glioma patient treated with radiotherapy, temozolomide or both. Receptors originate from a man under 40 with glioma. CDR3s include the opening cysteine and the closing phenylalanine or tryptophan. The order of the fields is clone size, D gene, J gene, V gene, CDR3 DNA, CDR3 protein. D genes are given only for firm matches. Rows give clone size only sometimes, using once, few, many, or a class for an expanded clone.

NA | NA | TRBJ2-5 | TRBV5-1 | TGCGCCAGCAGCCCGGGGATTATAGAGACCCAGTACTTC | CASSPGIIETQYF
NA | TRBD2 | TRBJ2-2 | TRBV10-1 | TGCGCCAGCAGCCTAGCGGGGTACACCGGGGAGCTGTTTTTT | CASSLAGYTGELFF
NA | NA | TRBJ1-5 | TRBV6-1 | TGTGCCAGCAGGGTCCAGGGGCCATCCAATCAGCCCCAGCATTTT | CASRVQGPSNQPQHF
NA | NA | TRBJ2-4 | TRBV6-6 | TGTGCCAGCAGCCCCGGGGGGCTAGCCAAAAACATTCAGTACTTC | CASSPGGLAKNIQYF
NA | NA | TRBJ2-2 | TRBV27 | TGTGCCAGCAGTTTATCAGGTCAGGTAAACACCGGGGAGCTGTTTTTT | CASSLSGQVNTGELFF
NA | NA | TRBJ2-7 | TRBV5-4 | TGTGCCAGCAGCTCCTCTAGTTCCCCCTACGAGCAGTACTTC | CASSSSSSPYEQYF
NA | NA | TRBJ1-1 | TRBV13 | TGTGCCAGCAGCACGGGACGTATGAACACTGAAGCTTTCTTT | CASSTGRMNTEAFF
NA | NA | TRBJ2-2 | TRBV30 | TGTGCCTGGAGTCCTATTACTACTAACACCGGGGAGCTGTTTTTT | CAWSPITTNTGELFF
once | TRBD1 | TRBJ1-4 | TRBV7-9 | TGTGCCAGCAGCTTAGCACGCTCTACAGGGGGCGCAACTAATGAAAAACTGTTTTTT | CASSLARSTGGATNEKLFF
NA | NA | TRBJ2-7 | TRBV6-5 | TGTGCCAGCGGAGAGGGATCCGAGCAGTACTTC | CASGEGSEQYF
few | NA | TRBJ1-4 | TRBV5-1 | TGCGCCAGCAGCTTGGGGTCCAGCCGGTCTTATGAAAAACTGTTTTTT | CASSLGSSRSYEKLFF
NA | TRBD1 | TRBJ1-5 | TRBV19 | TGTGCCAGTCAACCAACCCTGACAGGGGACAATCAGCCCCAGCATTTT | CASQPTLTGDNQPQHF
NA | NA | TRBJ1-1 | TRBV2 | TGTGCCAGCAGTGGGAGTCTGAACACTGAAGCTTTCTTT | CASSGSLNTEAFF
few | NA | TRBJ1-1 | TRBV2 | TGTGCCAGCGAGGGGCCCATGAACACTGAAGCTTTCTTT | CASEGPMNTEAFF
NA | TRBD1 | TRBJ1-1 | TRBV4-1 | TGCGCCAGCAGCCAAGTTGAGCTAGGCGACAGGGGAACTGAAGCTTTCTTT | CASSQVELGDRGTEAFF
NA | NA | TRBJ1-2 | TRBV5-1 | TGCGCCAGCAGCTTCCAGGGCCCTAGATATGGCTACACCTTC | CASSFQGPRYGYTF
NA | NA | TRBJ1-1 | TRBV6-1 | TGTGCCAGCAGTGTTCAAGCGGGGAACACTGAAGCTTTCTTT | CASSVQAGNTEAFF
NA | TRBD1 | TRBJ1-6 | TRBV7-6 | TGTGCCAGCAGCCCCGGGACAGGAGGTTCCAGTTCACCCCTCCACTTT | CASSPGTGGSSSPLHF
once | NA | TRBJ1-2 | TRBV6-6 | TGTGCCAGCAGTTACGGGGAAGGCTATGGCTACACCTTC | CASSYGEGYGYTF
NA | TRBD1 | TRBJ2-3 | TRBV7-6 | TGTGCCAGCAGCCGGACAGGGACTAGCACAGATACGCAGTATTTT | CASSRTGTSTDTQYF
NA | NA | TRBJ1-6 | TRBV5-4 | TGTGCCAGCAGCCGTCTCCTGGAGTCACCCCTCCACTTT | CASSRLLESPLHF
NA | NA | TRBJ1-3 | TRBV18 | TGTGCCAGCTCACCCCCCCCCTCTGGAAACACCATATATTTT | CASSPPPSGNTIYF
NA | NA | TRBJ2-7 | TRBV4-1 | TGCGCCAGCAGCCAAGATGTCCCCTTCGGGCTTTCCTACGAGCAGTACTTC | CASSQDVPFGLSYEQYF
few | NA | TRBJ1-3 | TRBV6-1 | TGTGCCAGCACACATTTTACTACGGGGTTGAACACCATATATTTT | CASTHFTTGLNTIYF
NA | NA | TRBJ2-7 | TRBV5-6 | TGTGCCAGCAGCTTTGGCCGTCGGTTCTGGGTCGAACGAGGGCAGTACTTC | CASSFGRRFWVERGQYF
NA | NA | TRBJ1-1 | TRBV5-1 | TGCGCCAGCAGCCCGCCTGGCCAGACGAACACTGAAGCTTTCTTT | CASSPPGQTNTEAFF
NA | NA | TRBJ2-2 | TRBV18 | TGTGCCAGCTCAAAGGACAGAGGCACCGGGGAGCTGTTTTTT | CASSKDRGTGELFF
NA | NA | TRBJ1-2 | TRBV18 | TGTGCCAGCTCACCACGGCTCTCTTTCAACTATGGCTACACCTTC | CASSPRLSFNYGYTF
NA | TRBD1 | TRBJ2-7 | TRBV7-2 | TGTGCCAGCAGCTTGGACAGGGTGAGCGAGCAGTACTTC | CASSLDRVSEQYF
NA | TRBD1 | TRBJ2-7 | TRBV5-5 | TGTGCCAGCAGCACTACAGGGGGCGCCCCCTACGAGCAGTACTTC | CASSTTGGAPYEQYF
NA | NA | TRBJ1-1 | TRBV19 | TGTGCCAGTAGTATCGCTGGGGGGAACACTGAAGCTTTCTTT | CASSIAGGNTEAFF
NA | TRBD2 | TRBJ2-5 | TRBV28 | TGTGCCAGCAGCGTACCCGCGGGACTAGCGGGGGGGCGGGGCCTGAACTTC | CASSVPAGLAGGRGLNF
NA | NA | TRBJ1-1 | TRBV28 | TGTGCCAGCAGTTTAGAACCCCCCGCCGCTTTCTTT | CASSLEPPAAFF
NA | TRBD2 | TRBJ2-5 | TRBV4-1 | TGCGCCAGCAGCCAACTGAATAGCGGGGATCAACAAGAGACCCAGTACTTC | CASSQLNSGDQQETQYF
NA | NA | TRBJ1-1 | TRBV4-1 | TGCGCCAGCAGCCAAGATGGTGGCGCAGGGTTGAGGACTGAAGCTTTCTTT | CASSQDGGAGLRTEAFF
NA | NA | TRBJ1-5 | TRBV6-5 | TGTGCCAGCAGTTACGGGAATCAGCCCCAGCATTTT | CASSYGNQPQHF
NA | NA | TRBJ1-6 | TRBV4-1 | TGCGCCAGCAGCCCCCATGCCGACAGGAATAATTCACCCCTCCACTTT | CASSPHADRNNSPLHF
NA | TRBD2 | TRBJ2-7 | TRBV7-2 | TGTGCCAGCAGCTGGGTGGGGGGGAGCTCCTACGAGCAGTACTTC | CASSWVGGSSYEQYF
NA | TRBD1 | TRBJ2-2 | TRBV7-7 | TGTGCCAGCAGCCCTTGGACAGGGGGCACCGGGGAGCTGTTTTTT | CASSPWTGGTGELFF
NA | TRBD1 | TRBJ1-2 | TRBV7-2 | TGTGCCAGCAGCTCACAGGGGCACCGGGGGGGCTACACCTTC | CASSSQGHRGGYTF
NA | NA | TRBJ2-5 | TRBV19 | TGTGCCAGTAGTATGAGCGGTCAAGAGACCCAGTACTTC | CASSMSGQETQYF
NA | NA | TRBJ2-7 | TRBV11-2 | TGTGCCAGCAGCTTAGGCTCCTACGAGCAGTACTTC | CASSLGSYEQYF
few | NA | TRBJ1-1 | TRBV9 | TGTGCCAGCAGCGTGTCGGCAGGCCCCACTGAAGCTTTCTTT | CASSVSAGPTEAFF
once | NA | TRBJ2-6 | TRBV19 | TGTGCCAGTAGTACCAGTGGGGGCCGAGTCTCTGGGGCCAACGTCCTGACTTTC | CASSTSGGRVSGANVLTF
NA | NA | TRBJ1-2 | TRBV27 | TGTGCCAGCAGTTCCGGCAGACAGGTTAACTATGGCTACACCTTC | CASSSGRQVNYGYTF
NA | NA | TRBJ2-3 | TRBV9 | TGTGCCAGCAGCGTAGCGGGGACAGATACGCAGTATTTT | CASSVAGTDTQYF
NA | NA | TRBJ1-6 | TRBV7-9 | TGTGCCAGCAGCTTAGCGCTCCCGGGATATAATTCACCCCTCCACTTT | CASSLALPGYNSPLHF
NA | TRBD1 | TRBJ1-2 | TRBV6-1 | TGTGCCAGCAGTGAAGCCCCGGGGACAGGGGGCGCCAGGGGCTACACCTTC | CASSEAPGTGGARGYTF
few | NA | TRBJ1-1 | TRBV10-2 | TGCGCCAGCAAGGTTTCGGGGAACCCTGAAGCTTTCTTT | CASKVSGNPEAFF
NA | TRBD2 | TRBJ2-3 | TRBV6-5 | TGTGCCAGCAGTTACAGGCGGGGGGAAACAGATACGCAGTATTTT | CASSYRRGETDTQYF
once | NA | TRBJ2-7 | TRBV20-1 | TGCAGTGCTCGTCGAATCTACGAGCAGTACTTC | CSARRIYEQYF
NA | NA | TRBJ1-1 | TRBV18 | TGTGCCAGCTCACCGGGCAGCCCGTTGAACACTGAAGCTTTCTTT | CASSPGSPLNTEAFF